This T cell receptor beta chain came from a study of blood T cells in healthy people across ages. Study-level results: The study could not conclusively compare naive and antigen-experienced cells, given its unsorted PBMCs. One million T cells yielded diversity estimates that were considered underestimates.

The second PCR ran about 6 to 12 cycles with a sample-barcoded 5' primer and J-beta primers. Each TCR beta cDNA got a 12-nucleotide random molecular identifier. Any given sample supplied a minimum of 2.5 million CDR3-containing paired-end reads. MiXCR was run by TCRdb on the 5' RACE reads, yielding one entry per CDR3 protein. Of around 1,700,000 distinct CDR3 sequences detected, roughly 30% appear once; the ten largest clones hold roughly 8%. The V end was cut by 1 base, the J end by 0 bases, with 10 bases between. CDR1 and CDR2 (germline): MGHRA, YSYEKL. The CDR3 consists of 15 residues. Only a few counts were recorded for this clonotype. Its target is not known.

The specimen sequenced was blood. The chain couples TRBV4-1 to TRBJ2-7; the D gene could be TRBD1 or TRBD2 (6 bases each). The receptor was derived from a woman younger than 45 in good health. The CDR3 loop reads CASSQGRGASYEQYF. CDR3 bases: TGCGCCAGCAGCCAAGGGAGGGGGGCCTCCTACGAGCAGTACTTC.